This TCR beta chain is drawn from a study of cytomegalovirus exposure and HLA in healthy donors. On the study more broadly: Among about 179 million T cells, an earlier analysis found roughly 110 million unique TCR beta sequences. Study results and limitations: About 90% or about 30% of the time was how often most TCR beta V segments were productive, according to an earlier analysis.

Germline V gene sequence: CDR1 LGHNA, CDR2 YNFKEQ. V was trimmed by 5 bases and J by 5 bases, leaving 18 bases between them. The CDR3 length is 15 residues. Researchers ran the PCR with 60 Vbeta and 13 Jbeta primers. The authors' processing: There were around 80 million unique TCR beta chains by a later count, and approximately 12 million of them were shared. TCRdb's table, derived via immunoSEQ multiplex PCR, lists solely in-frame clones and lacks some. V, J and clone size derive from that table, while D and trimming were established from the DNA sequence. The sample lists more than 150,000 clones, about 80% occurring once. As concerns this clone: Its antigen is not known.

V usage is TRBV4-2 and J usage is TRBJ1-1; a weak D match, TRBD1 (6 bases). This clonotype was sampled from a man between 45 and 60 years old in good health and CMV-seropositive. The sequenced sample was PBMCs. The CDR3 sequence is CASSSGGRLGTEAFF. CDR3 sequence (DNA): TGTGCCAGCAGCTCGGGGGGCAGGCTGGGGACTGAAGCTTTCTTT.